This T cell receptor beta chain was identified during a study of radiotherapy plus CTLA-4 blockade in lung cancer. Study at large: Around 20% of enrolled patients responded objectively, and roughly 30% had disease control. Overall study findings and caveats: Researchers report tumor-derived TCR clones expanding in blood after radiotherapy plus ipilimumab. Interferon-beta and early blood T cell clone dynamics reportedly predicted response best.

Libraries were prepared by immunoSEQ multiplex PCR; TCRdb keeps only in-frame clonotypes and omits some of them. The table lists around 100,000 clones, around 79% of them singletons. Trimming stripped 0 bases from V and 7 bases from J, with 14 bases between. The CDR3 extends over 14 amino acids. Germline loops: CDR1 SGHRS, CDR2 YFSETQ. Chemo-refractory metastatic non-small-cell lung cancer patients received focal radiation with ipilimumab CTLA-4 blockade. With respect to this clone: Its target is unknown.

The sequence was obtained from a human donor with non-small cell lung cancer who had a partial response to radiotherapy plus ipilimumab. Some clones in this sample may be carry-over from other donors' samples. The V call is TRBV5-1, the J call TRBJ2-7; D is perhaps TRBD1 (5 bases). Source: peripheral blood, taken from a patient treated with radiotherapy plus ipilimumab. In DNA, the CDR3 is TGCGCCAGCAGCTTGGTAGGGGCCAGAATAGAGCAGTACTTC. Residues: CASSLVGARIEQYF.